The 18 T cell receptor beta chains below come from one sample, sequenced in a study of cytomegalovirus exposure and HLA in healthy donors. 13 Jbeta primers and 60 Vbeta primers were used for the PCR. Libraries were prepared by immunoSEQ multiplex PCR; TCRdb keeps only in-frame clonotypes and omits some of them. The top ten clones hold 1.1% of a sample with 150,000 to 200,000 clones, 60% to 85% of them seen once. Sequenced material: PBMCs. These receptors all come from a woman in her thirties or forties in good health and CMV-seronegative.

The gene calls are TRBV2 and TRBJ2-7; TRBD2 agrees at 15 bases. J was trimmed by 3 bases and V by 3 bases; bases with no gene match: 3. The length of the CDR3 is 16 residues. In germline, CDR1 is SNHLY, CDR2 FYNNEI. The CDR3 protein is CASSDGLAGGYYEQYF. CDR3 DNA sequence: TGTGCCAGCAGTGACGGACTAGCGGGAGGGTACTACGAGCAGTACTTC.

This sequence joins TRBV10-3 and TRBJ1-3; possible D gene TRBD1, 5 bases. The germline gives CDR1 ENHRY, CDR2 SYGVKD. CDR3 length equals 15 residues. V was pared by 3 bases and J by 3 bases, with 12 bases between. DNA for the CDR3: TGTGCCATCAGTGACCTCCAGGGAAGTGGAAACACCATATATTTT. Its protein product is CAISDLQGSGNTIYF.

The gene calls are TRBV6-5 and TRBJ2-1, with 12 nucleotides matching TRBD2. This CDR3 contains 16 residues. Germline V gene data show CDR1 as MNHEY and CDR2 as SVGAGI. The ends lost 4 bases at V and 6 bases at J; junction bases unmatched: 7. CDR3 nucleotide sequence: TGTGCCAGCAGTTTTTCTAGCGGGAGGGCCTTCAATGAGCAGTTCTTC. Protein product: CASSFSSGRAFNEQFF.

The CDR3 loop is CASSYSQGSNSPLHF. In nucleotides, the CDR3 is TGTGCCAGCAGTTACTCACAGGGGAGTAATTCACCCCTCCACTTT. The chain recombines TRBV6-5 with TRBJ1-6, with 7 positions matching TRBD1. The V gene's germline CDR1 is MNHEY and CDR2 SVGAGI. Trimming took 0 bases from V and 6 from J; bases not matched to a gene: 2. This CDR3 contains 15 residues.

The chain carries TRBV30 and TRBJ1-2; a possible D gene is TRBD1 (6 bases). Germline V gene lookup returns CDR1 GTSNPN and CDR2 SVGIG (reference sequence). V was clipped by 4 bases and J by 6 bases, with 15 bases between them. CDR3 length equals 13 residues. CDR3 loop: CAWIPGGDNGYTF. CDR3 in DNA: TGTGCCTGGATACCGGGGGGGGACAATGGCTACACCTTC.

The genes are TRBV30 and TRBJ1-4; no definite D call. The germline V gene encodes CDR1 GTSNPN and CDR2 SVGIG (reference sequence). The V end lost 5 bases, the J end lost 7 bases, and 14 bases lay between the germline ends. The CDR3 is 13 residues long. The CDR3 region has the DNA TGTGCCTGGGCGAAGCCGGTCACTGAAAAACTGTTTTTT. This translates into CAWAKPVTEKLFF.

Remarks on this clone: The same CDR3 can be traced to other DNA sequences in this sample. The chain carries TRBV30 and TRBJ2-7; D gene ambiguous. V lost 0 bases, J lost 4 bases, and 7 bases lay in between. Germline-derived CDR1 and CDR2 are GTSNPN and SVGIG (reference sequence). This CDR3 has 12 amino acids. CDR3 DNA: TGTGCCTGGAGTGTACTGACTTACGAGCAGTACTTC. Translating gives CAWSVLTYEQYF.

The chain carries TRBV29-1 and TRBJ2-4, with D tentatively TRBD2 (6 bases). The CDR3 totals 12 residues. Germline assignment: CDR1 SQVTM and CDR2 ANQGSEA. Trimming removed 0 bases at V and 9 bases at J, with 9 bases between. This chain's CDR3 is CSVEEWGGIQYF. The DNA for the CDR3 is TGCAGCGTTGAAGAATGGGGAGGCATTCAGTACTTC.

The chain couples TRBV27 to TRBJ2-7; 8 positions agree with TRBD2. The germline V gene encodes CDR1 MNHEY and CDR2 SMNVEV (reference sequence). V gave up 2 bases and J gave up 4 bases; unmatched junction bases: 4. This CDR3 comprises 14 residues. CDR3 sequence: CASSLGSGGYEQYF. Written as DNA, the CDR3 is TGTGCCAGCAGTTTAGGATCGGGAGGGTACGAGCAGTACTTC.

CDR3 sequence reads: CASSPPVQGVGNEQFF. DNA for the CDR3: TGTGCCAGCTCACCACCGGTCCAGGGGGTCGGCAATGAGCAGTTCTTC. The chain links TRBV18 to TRBJ2-1, with 7 bases that match TRBD1. This CDR3 is built from 16 residues. Unmatched junction bases numbered 8, after V lost 0 bases and J lost 6 bases. Germline V gene sequence: CDR1 KGHSH, CDR2 LQKENI.

The genes are TRBV28 and TRBJ1-3; TRBD1 matches 7 bases. The V gene end was trimmed by 3 bases and the J gene end by 1 base; junction bases not matched to a gene: 12. Germline CDR1 reads MDHEN; CDR2 reads SYDVKM. There are 18 residues in the CDR3. CDR3 nucleotide sequence: TGTGCCAGCAGTTTGTCAGGGGGAACCTGGGGATCTGGAAACACCATATATTTT. Translated: CASSLSGGTWGSGNTIYF.

CDR3 nucleotides: TGTGCCAGCAGTACAGCCGGGACAGGGGCTAACTATGGCTACACCTTC. Its protein product is CASSTAGTGANYGYTF. The chain recombines TRBV27 with TRBJ1-2; 10 nucleotides align to TRBD1. From germline, CDR1 is MNHEY and CDR2 SMNVEV (reference sequence). V lost 5 bases, J lost 0 bases, and 6 bases stayed unmatched. This CDR3 is built from 16 residues.

J is TRBJ2-3 and V is TRBV6-1, with 13 nucleotides matching TRBD2. The germline gives CDR1 MNHNS, CDR2 SASEGT. V gave up 11 bases and J gave up 2 bases; unmatched junction bases: 1. The CDR3 is made up of 13 amino acids. The CDR3 region is CAGTSGTTDTQYF. The CDR3 DNA follows: TGTGCCGGGACTAGCGGGACCACAGATACGCAGTATTTT.

The CDR3, as DNA: TGTGCCAGCAGCCTGACCGGGACTCCCTACAATGAGCAGTTCTTC. The encoded protein is CASSLTGTPYNEQFF. This sequence joins TRBV5-4 and TRBJ2-1; TRBD2 is a possible D gene (6 bases). V was trimmed by 4 bases and J by 2 bases, leaving 13 bases between them. The length of the CDR3 is 15 residues. From germline, CDR1 is SGHNT and CDR2 YYREEE (reference sequence).

V usage is TRBV29-1 and J usage is TRBJ2-7, with TRBD1 as a possible D gene (6 bases). V gave up 0 bases and J gave up 5 bases, with 23 bases separating them. Germline V CDR1 and CDR2: SQVTM, ANQGSEA. The CDR3 covers 17 residues. Here the CDR3 reads CSVEEFIGGSLLDEQYV. The DNA of the CDR3 is TGCAGCGTTGAAGAGTTTATAGGGGGTTCCCTCTTGGACGAGCAGTACGTC.

The chain has TRBV7-8 and TRBJ2-2, with D possibly being TRBD2 (5 bases). Germline CDR1 is SGHVS and CDR2 is FQNEAQ. V gave up 5 bases and J gave up 4 bases, with 20 bases separating them. The CDR3 totals 17 residues. The CDR3 DNA sequence: TGTGCCAGCAGCCACACCCCACCGTGGCGGGTCACCGGGGAGCTGTTTTTT. This gives the protein CASSHTPPWRVTGELFF.

This rearrangement joins TRBV19 to TRBJ1-1; a weak D match, TRBD1 (5 bases). Trimming removed 5 bases from V and 3 bases from J, with 10 bases in between. Looked up from germline, CDR1 is LNHDA and CDR2 is SQIVND (reference sequence). The CDR3 covers 13 residues. The CDR3 nucleotides are TGTGCCAGTAGTTCCTACAGGTACACTGAAGCTTTCTTT. This codes for CASSSYRYTEAFF.

The rearrangement joins TRBV4-3 to TRBJ1-1, with D hard to call. Germline V gene data show CDR1 as LGHNA and CDR2 as YSLEER. V was pared by 0 bases and J by 3 bases, with 14 bases between. The CDR3 extends over 16 amino acids. The CDR3 sequence is CASSQDSEGSDTEAFF. CDR3 nucleotide sequence: TGCGCCAGCAGCCAAGATAGCGAGGGTTCCGACACTGAAGCTTTCTTT.